The rows below give T cell receptor beta chains drawn from one sample of a study of cytomegalovirus exposure and HLA in healthy donors. Assay: immunoSEQ multiplex PCR; the TCRdb copy retains only in-frame clones and omits some. This sample has about 160,000 clones, with over 85% found just once. The sample consisted of PBMCs. The receptor source for this set is a woman in her late teens or twenties in good health and CMV-seropositive. The CDR3 runs from the conserved cysteine through the conserved F or W. The order of the fields is D gene, CDR3 length, J gene, clone size, V gene, CDR3 protein, CDR3 DNA. D genes are given only for firm matches. A row's size may be missing; if present it is once, few, many or a size class.

d_gene: NA
len: 16
j_gene: TRBJ1-5
abundance: once
v_gene: TRBV12-1
CDR3aa: CASSFGPGGAYQPQHF
CDR3nt: TGTGCCAGCAGCTTTGGCCCAGGGGGCGCGTACCAGCCCCAGCATTTT

d_gene: NA
len: 16
j_gene: TRBJ1-4
abundance: once
v_gene: TRBV9
CDR3aa: CASSVAPQGSGEKLFF
CDR3nt: TGTGCCAGCAGCGTAGCTCCACAGGGTTCGGGCGAAAAACTGTTTTTT

d_gene: NA
len: 16
j_gene: TRBJ2-3
abundance: NA
v_gene: TRBV19
CDR3aa: CASSMEALQYTDTQYF
CDR3nt: TGTGCCAGTAGTATGGAGGCACTCCAGTACACAGATACGCAGTATTTT

d_gene: TRBD1
len: 14
j_gene: TRBJ1-2
abundance: NA
v_gene: TRBV6-6
CDR3aa: CASSYDRDPYGYTF
CDR3nt: TGTGCCAGCAGTTACGACAGGGACCCCTATGGCTACACCTTC

d_gene: NA
len: 11
j_gene: TRBJ2-7
abundance: NA
v_gene: TRBV20-1
CDR3aa: CSAARLYEQYF
CDR3nt: TGCAGTGCCGCACGACTTTACGAGCAGTACTTC

d_gene: NA
len: 15
j_gene: TRBJ1-2
abundance: NA
v_gene: TRBV28
CDR3aa: CASSQPRGFNYGYTF
CDR3nt: TGTGCCAGCAGTCAACCGCGGGGTTTTAACTATGGCTACACCTTC

d_gene: TRBD1
len: 16
j_gene: TRBJ1-2
abundance: NA
v_gene: TRBV28
CDR3aa: CASSFPDRAQRYGYTF
CDR3nt: TGTGCCAGCAGTTTCCCCGACAGGGCCCAACGCTATGGCTACACCTTC

d_gene: NA
len: 13
j_gene: TRBJ1-4
abundance: once
v_gene: TRBV19
CDR3aa: CASSERSNEKLFF
CDR3nt: TGTGCCAGTAGTGAGAGGTCAAATGAAAAACTGTTTTTT

d_gene: NA
len: 13
j_gene: TRBJ2-5
abundance: NA
v_gene: TRBV6-1
CDR3aa: CASSALGLGTQYF
CDR3nt: TGTGCCAGCAGCGCCCTGGGCTTAGGGACCCAGTACTTC

d_gene: NA
len: 14
j_gene: TRBJ2-7
abundance: NA
v_gene: TRBV2
CDR3aa: CASSGRQGGYEQYF
CDR3nt: TGTGCCAGCAGTGGACGACAGGGAGGCTACGAGCAGTACTTC

d_gene: NA
len: 16
j_gene: TRBJ2-3
abundance: NA
v_gene: TRBV5-6
CDR3aa: CASSLGPRVYTDTQYF
CDR3nt: TGTGCCAGCAGCTTGGGCCCGAGGGTATACACAGATACGCAGTATTTT

d_gene: TRBD2
len: 15
j_gene: TRBJ2-7
abundance: NA
v_gene: TRBV2
CDR3aa: CASTPRSREGGEQYF
CDR3nt: TGTGCCAGCACCCCTCGGTCCCGGGAGGGCGGCGAGCAGTACTTC

d_gene: NA
len: 14
j_gene: TRBJ2-7
abundance: NA
v_gene: TRBV28
CDR3aa: CASSTLAVSYEQYF
CDR3nt: TGTGCCAGCAGTACCCTGGCGGTCTCCTACGAGCAGTACTTC

d_gene: NA
len: 13
j_gene: TRBJ2-1
abundance: NA
v_gene: TRBV7-8
CDR3aa: CASSVGTLNEQFF
CDR3nt: TGTGCCAGCAGCGTCGGGACTCTAAATGAGCAGTTCTTC

d_gene: TRBD2
len: 16
j_gene: TRBJ2-1
abundance: NA
v_gene: TRBV29-1
CDR3aa: CSVEGTSGNSYNEQFF
CDR3nt: TGCAGCGTTGAGGGAACTAGCGGTAACTCCTACAATGAGCAGTTCTTC

d_gene: TRBD1
len: 17
j_gene: TRBJ1-2
abundance: NA
v_gene: TRBV7-9
CDR3aa: CASSLRDRGLTTNGYTF
CDR3nt: TGTGCCAGCAGCTTAAGGGACAGGGGGTTAACTACGAATGGCTACACCTTC

d_gene: NA
len: 15
j_gene: TRBJ1-1
abundance: NA
v_gene: TRBV11-2
CDR3aa: CASSFTTGLNTEAFF
CDR3nt: TGTGCCAGCAGCTTTACAACAGGACTAAACACTGAAGCTTTCTTT

d_gene: TRBD1
len: 14
j_gene: TRBJ2-7
abundance: few
v_gene: TRBV12-5
CDR3aa: CAVGPGQGAYEQYF
CDR3nt: TGTGCTGTGGGTCCGGGACAGGGGGCCTACGAGCAGTACTTC

d_gene: TRBD2
len: 15
j_gene: TRBJ2-1
abundance: NA
v_gene: TRBV6-5
CDR3aa: CASSSQREKYNEQFF
CDR3nt: TGTGCCAGCAGTTCTCAGCGGGAGAAGTACAATGAGCAGTTCTTC

d_gene: NA
len: 15
j_gene: TRBJ2-1
abundance: NA
v_gene: TRBV9
CDR3aa: CASTAAGNSYNEQFF
CDR3nt: TGTGCCAGCACCGCCGCGGGAAACTCCTACAATGAGCAGTTCTTC

d_gene: TRBD1
len: 15
j_gene: TRBJ2-7
abundance: NA
v_gene: TRBV10-3
CDR3aa: CAISTTGQGVYEQYF
CDR3nt: TGTGCCATCAGTACTACCGGACAGGGGGTCTACGAGCAGTACTTC

d_gene: TRBD1
len: 15
j_gene: TRBJ2-7
abundance: once
v_gene: TRBV11-3
CDR3aa: CASSFTGTGAREQYF
CDR3nt: TGTGCCAGCAGCTTTACAGGGACAGGAGCTCGGGAGCAGTACTTC

d_gene: NA
len: 14
j_gene: TRBJ1-5
abundance: NA
v_gene: TRBV7-9
CDR3aa: CASSSDFDNQPQHF
CDR3nt: TGTGCCAGCAGCTCCGACTTCGACAATCAGCCCCAGCATTTT

d_gene: TRBD1
len: 13
j_gene: TRBJ2-7
abundance: NA
v_gene: TRBV28
CDR3aa: CASAGTGPREQYF
CDR3nt: TGTGCCAGCGCCGGGACAGGGCCAAGGGAGCAGTACTTC

d_gene: NA
len: 17
j_gene: TRBJ2-1
abundance: NA
v_gene: TRBV5-8
CDR3aa: CASSRSGTGWSDNEQFF
CDR3nt: TGTGCCAGCAGCCGTAGCGGGACAGGGTGGTCCGACAATGAGCAGTTCTTC

d_gene: NA
len: 15
j_gene: TRBJ2-3
abundance: NA
v_gene: TRBV5-6
CDR3aa: CASRSGLPNTDTQYF
CDR3nt: TGTGCCAGCAGATCGGGACTTCCTAACACAGATACGCAGTATTTT

d_gene: NA
len: 13
j_gene: TRBJ2-5
abundance: NA
v_gene: TRBV9
CDR3aa: CASSLRGQETQYF
CDR3nt: TGTGCCAGCAGCCTCAGAGGTCAAGAGACCCAGTACTTC